These 27 T cell receptor beta chains share one sample of origin, sequenced in a study of T cell repertoires in cytomegalovirus infection. No antigens are known for them. MiXCR, run by TCRdb on the reads, gives a single entry per CDR3 protein. Of roughly 120,000 distinct CDR3 sequences in the sample, about a tenth were seen once. Sequenced material: PBMCs, sequenced either directly or after in vitro stimulation (not recorded which). The receptors were gathered from a human donor in good health (CMV status not recorded). Some clones in this sample may be carry-over from other donors' samples.

The chain combines TRBV6-5 with TRBJ1-5; maybe TRBD1 (6 bases). V lost 5 bases, J lost 4 bases, and 15 bases lay in between. CDR1 MNHEY and CDR2 SVGAGI come from the germline V gene. This CDR3 spans 15 amino acids. DNA for the CDR3: TGTGCCAGCAGTCGGTACAGGGAGAGAAATCAGCCCCAGCATTTT. Protein sequence: CASSRYRERNQPQHF.

A few counts support this clonotype. The V call is TRBV7-2, the J call TRBJ2-7; 7 bases agree with TRBD2. From germline, CDR1 is SGHTA and CDR2 FQGNSA. The CDR3 is 16 residues long. Trimming cost V 5 bases and J 2 bases; bases outside gene matches: 12. Here the CDR3 DNA reads TGTGCCAGCAGCACTAGTCGGGGAGGGCCCCCCTACGAGCAGTACTTC. Amino acid sequence: CASSTSRGGPPYEQYF. The entire variable domain, with the rest obtained from reference TRBV7-2 and TRBJ2-7, is as follows: GAGVSQSPSNKVTEKGKDVELRCDPISGHTALYWYRQSLGQGLEFLIYFQGNSAPDKSGLPSDRFSAERTGGSVSTLTIQRTQQEDSAVYLCASSTSRGGPPYEQYFGPGTRLTVT.

The chain couples TRBV5-6 to TRBJ2-3, with D tentatively TRBD2 (5 bases). CDR3 length equals 14 residues. Germline V gives CDR1 SGHDT, CDR2 YYEEEE. V gave up 3 bases and J gave up 4 bases, with 12 bases separating them. The CDR3 protein is CASSSIGSPDTQYF. The CDR3 region has the DNA TGTGCCAGCAGCTCCATTGGGAGCCCAGATACGCAGTATTTT. The full variable domain, rest sourced from reference TRBV5-6 and TRBJ2-3, is DAGVTQSPTHLIKTRGQQVTLRCSPKSGHDTVSWYQQALGQGPQFIFQYYEEEERQRGNFPDRFSGHQFPNYSSELNVNALLLGDSALYLCASSSIGSPDTQYFGPGTRLTVL.

This clonotype was seen ten or more times. This chain links TRBV25-1 with TRBJ1-2; D unclear. Germline V gene lookup returns CDR1 MGHDK and CDR2 SYGVNS. The CDR3 is 13 residues long. V lost 2 bases to trimming and J lost 2 bases, with 6 bases between them. The CDR3: CASSEKLNYGYTF. CDR3 bases: TGTGCCAGCAGTGAAAAACTAAACTATGGCTACACCTTC.

At least ten counts were recorded for this clonotype. Because the CDR3's place on the DNA is in doubt, the DNA is left out and the CDR3 is given as listed by TCRdb. The rearrangement links TRBV27 to TRBJ2-3; TRBD2, as called in the table, went unchecked against the DNA. With termini counted, the CDR3 has 19 amino acids. Germline V CDR1 and CDR2: MNHEY, SMNVEV (reference sequence). CDR3 residues: CASSSSILAGGPSTDTQYF.

This clonotype was detected a few times. The chain links TRBV4-1 to TRBJ2-2; 13 bases are a match to TRBD2. Germline-derived CDR1 and CDR2 are MGHRA and YSYEKL. This CDR3 has 21 amino acids. Trimming cost V 2 bases and J 5 bases; bases outside gene matches: 17. CDR3 DNA: TGCGCCAGCAGCCAAAAAATCCTCGGACTAGCGGGAGATAGCGTAACCGGGGAGCTGTTTTTT. Translating gives CASSQKILGLAGDSVTGELFF.

The sample holds many counts of this clonotype. The chain links TRBV12-3 or TRBV12-4 to TRBJ1-5, with D perhaps TRBD1 (6 bases). The CDR3 loop spans 14 amino acids. The V end lost 6 bases, the J end lost 3 bases, and 12 bases lay between the germline ends. The CDR3 DNA reads TGTGCCAGCAGCCCGGGGGGCCCCAATCAGCCCCAGCATTTT. Translating gives CASSPGGPNQPQHF.

The sample holds a few counts of this clonotype. The chain employs TRBV12-3 or TRBV12-4 and TRBJ1-2, with TRBD1 identical over 9 bases. The CDR3 has 12 amino acids. V lost 6 bases to trimming and J lost 6 bases; unmatched junction nucleotides: 2. The CDR3 DNA reads TGTGCCAGCAGACAGGGGGCGGATGGCTACACCTTC. It codes for CASRQGADGYTF.

The table lists this clonotype with many counts. The chain carries TRBV11-3 and TRBJ2-5; D remains ambiguous. V was clipped by 1 base and J by 7 bases, with 10 bases between them. The CDR3 has 13 amino acids. Germline V gene sequence: CDR1 SGHNT, CDR2 YENEEA. CDR3 loop: CASSLGHMGTQYF. As DNA, the CDR3 is TGTGCCAGCAGCTTAGGACATATGGGGACCCAGTACTTC.

This clonotype was counted many times. This sequence joins TRBV4-1 and TRBJ2-1, with D possibly matching TRBD2 (6 bases). V dropped 4 bases and J dropped 3 bases, with 16 bases sitting between them. The germline gives CDR1 MGHRA, CDR2 YSYEKL. The CDR3 is 16 residues long. CDR3 loop: CASSPPGRENYNEQFF. The DNA for the CDR3 is TGCGCCAGCAGCCCCCCCGGTCGGGAGAACTACAATGAGCAGTTCTTC.

This clonotype has at least ten counts. V gene TRBV7-2 combines with J gene TRBJ2-6, with a weak D call TRBD2 (8 bases). Looked up from germline, CDR1 is SGHTA and CDR2 is FQGNSA. The V and J ends lost 5 bases and 0 bases respectively, with 17 bases between them. The CDR3 runs 18 residues. CDR3 sequence: CASSRGGDSNSGANVLTF. CDR3 nucleotide sequence: TGTGCCAGCAGCCGGGGGGGGGACAGTAACTCTGGGGCCAACGTCCTGACTTTC.

This clonotype was found many times. The V and J genes are TRBV7-6 and TRBJ1-1; D remains unclear. CDR3 size: 14 residues. Deletions cut 5 bases from V and 4 bases from J, with 14 bases between. Germline V lookup: CDR1 SGHVS, CDR2 FNYEAQ. CDR3 sequence reads: CASSRDPHTTEAFF. The DNA of the CDR3 is TGTGCCAGCAGCCGCGATCCGCATACCACTGAAGCTTTCTTT.

This clonotype was seen many times. V usage is TRBV7-6 and J usage is TRBJ2-1, with D perhaps TRBD2 (5 bases). The CDR3 length is 18 residues. Trimming left V 1 base short and J 4 bases short, with 20 bases between. The germline V gene has CDR1 SGHVS and CDR2 FNYEAQ. CDR3 coding DNA: TGTGCCAGCAGCTTAGATTACTATAGCGTAAGTGGGTACAATGAGCAGTTCTTC. Translating it yields CASSLDYYSVSGYNEQFF.

The chain recombines TRBV19 with TRBJ2-5, with 11 bases aligning to TRBD2. This CDR3 is 15 amino acids long. In germline, CDR1 is LNHDA, CDR2 SQIVND (reference sequence). The V and J ends lost 4 bases and 5 bases, in that order; junction bases with no gene match: 6. In DNA form, the CDR3 reads TGTGCCAGTAGTAGGCCGGGACTAGCGGTTGAGACCCAGTACTTC. Amino acid sequence: CASSRPGLAVETQYF.

The chain has TRBV12-5 and TRBJ1-1; 10 nucleotides match TRBD1. The J segment lost 5 bases and the V segment lost 5 bases, leaving 8 bases of the junction unmatched. The germline CDR1 and CDR2 sequences are LGHNT and FRNRAP. The CDR3 totals 15 residues. The CDR3 DNA sequence: TGTGCTAGTGGTCCGCCGGGACAGGGGAGGACTGAAGCTTTCTTT. Translation gives CASGPPGQGRTEAFF.

The chain uses TRBV28 and TRBJ1-2, with 12 bases that match TRBD1. In germline, CDR1 is MDHEN, CDR2 SYDVKM. The CDR3 totals 17 residues. The V segment lost 6 bases and the J segment 8 bases; nucleotides outside the gene matches: 16. DNA for the CDR3: TGTGCCAGCAGCCAAACCGCGCCGGGACAGGGGGCAGGAGGCTACACCTTC. This encodes CASSQTAPGQGAGGYTF.

The table lists this clonotype with many counts. CDR3 in amino acids: CASSSTPGQGVHEQYF. In DNA form, the CDR3 reads TGTGCCAGCAGCTCTACCCCGGGACAGGGTGTTCACGAGCAGTACTTC. The gene calls are TRBV7-6 and TRBJ2-7; 9 nucleotides match TRBD1. Germline CDR1 reads SGHVS; CDR2 reads FNYEAQ. V lost 4 bases and J lost 5; bases outside the gene matches: 12. This CDR3 spans 16 amino acids.

This clonotype was counted many times. The chain recombines TRBV7-2 with TRBJ2-5, with TRBD1 matching 11 bases. The germline gives CDR1 SGHTA, CDR2 FQGNSA. Trimming at V came to 2 bases and at J to 5 bases, leaving 4 bases not matched to a gene. This CDR3 comprises 15 residues. The CDR3 DNA reads as TGTGCCAGCAGCTTAAGGACAGGGGGCCGGGAGACCCAGTACTTC. Amino acid sequence: CASSLRTGGRETQYF.

Many counts were recorded for this clonotype. The chain employs TRBV4-3 and TRBJ1-2; 7 bases fit TRBD1. V shed 4 bases and J 8 bases; nucleotides not matched to a gene: 7. There are 13 residues in the CDR3. CDR1 and CDR2 from the germline V gene are LGHNA and YSLEER. DNA for the CDR3: TGCGCCAGCAGCCGACAGGGAGCATGGGGCTACACCTTC. This encodes CASSRQGAWGYTF.

This clonotype was counted at least ten times. The chain couples TRBV4-1 to TRBJ1-5, with a possible D match to TRBD1 (5 bases). CDR1 and CDR2 (germline): MGHRA, YSYEKL. The CDR3 sequence is 17 residues long. Trimming shortened V by 0 bases and J by 7 bases, and 19 bases separated the two germline ends. The chain's CDR3 is CASSQEGSGGFDQPQHF. CDR3 sequence (DNA): TGCGCCAGCAGCCAAGAGGGGTCGGGGGGATTCGACCAGCCCCAGCATTTT.

To note about this clonotype: A much more abundant neighbour one base away suggests this may be a read error. The rearrangement joins TRBV7-9 to TRBJ1-6, with D uncertain. The CDR3 is 17 residues long. Germline values: CDR1 SEHNR, CDR2 FQNEAQ (reference sequence). DNA of the CDR3: TGTGCCAACAGCTTAGACACCGGAGGTCCCTATAATTCACCCCTCCACTTT. Its protein product is CANSLDTGGPYNSPLHF.

There are a few counts of this clonotype. The chain has TRBV12-3 or TRBV12-4 and TRBJ1-5; a possible D gene is TRBD1 (5 bases). CDR3 size: 16 residues. The ends were cut back, 4 bases at V and 4 bases at J, with 17 bases in the middle. The CDR3 DNA sequence: TGTGCCAGCAGTTCACTCCCGGCAGGGCGAAATCAGCCCCAGCATTTT. Its protein is CASSSLPAGRNQPQHF.

The sample holds a few counts of this clonotype. This rearrangement joins TRBV7-2 to TRBJ2-1; a weak D match, TRBD2 (5 bases). Trimming took 3 bases from V and 10 from J, leaving 16 bases between them. Germline assignment: CDR1 SGHTA and CDR2 FQGNSA. This CDR3 is 14 amino acids long. DNA for the CDR3: TGTGCCAGCAGCTTTCAGGACTTACGAGGGGAGCAGTTCTTC. The encoded protein is CASSFQDLRGEQFF.

A word on this clonotype: A read error is possible here, since a much larger clone lies one base away. The chain employs TRBV5-4 and TRBJ1-2; D is perhaps TRBD1 (5 bases). In germline, CDR1 is SGHNT, CDR2 YYREEE (reference sequence). This CDR3 has 14 amino acids. V was clipped by 0 bases and J by 4 bases, with 10 bases between them. CDR3 in DNA: TGTGCCAGCAGCTTGGTCCGGGGGAGCTATGGCTACACCTTC. Residues: CASSLVRGSYGYTF.

This clonotype was picked up many times. The gene calls are TRBV24-1 and TRBJ2-5; 7 bases agree with TRBD1. CDR1 KGHDR and CDR2 SFDVKD come from the germline V gene. The CDR3 is made up of 17 amino acids. V trimming: 3 bases; J trimming: 2 bases; junction bases outside the gene matches: 11. The CDR3 reads CATSDQRQGRRQETQYF. Here the CDR3 DNA reads TGTGCCACCAGTGATCAAAGACAGGGTCGTAGGCAAGAGACCCAGTACTTC.

The sample holds many counts of this clonotype. This chain joins TRBV7-2 and TRBJ1-5; 7 bases agree with TRBD1. The CDR3 is made up of 16 amino acids. The V gene's germline CDR1 is SGHTA and CDR2 FQGNSA. With 4 bases clipped from V and 3 bases from J, the junction kept 9 bases outside the gene matches. CDR3 nucleotide sequence: TGTGCCAGCAGCTCCTCCAGGGACAGATTCAATCAGCCCCAGCATTTT. Its protein is CASSSSRDRFNQPQHF.

The V call is TRBV18, the J call TRBJ2-7; 11 nucleotides align to TRBD1. The germline V gene encodes CDR1 KGHSH and CDR2 LQKENI. V gave up 0 bases and J gave up 7 bases; unmatched junction bases: 11. The CDR3 is 17 amino acids. The CDR3 is CASSPPNSGQGADEQYF. DNA of the CDR3: TGTGCCAGCTCACCACCGAATTCAGGACAGGGGGCAGATGAGCAGTACTTC.